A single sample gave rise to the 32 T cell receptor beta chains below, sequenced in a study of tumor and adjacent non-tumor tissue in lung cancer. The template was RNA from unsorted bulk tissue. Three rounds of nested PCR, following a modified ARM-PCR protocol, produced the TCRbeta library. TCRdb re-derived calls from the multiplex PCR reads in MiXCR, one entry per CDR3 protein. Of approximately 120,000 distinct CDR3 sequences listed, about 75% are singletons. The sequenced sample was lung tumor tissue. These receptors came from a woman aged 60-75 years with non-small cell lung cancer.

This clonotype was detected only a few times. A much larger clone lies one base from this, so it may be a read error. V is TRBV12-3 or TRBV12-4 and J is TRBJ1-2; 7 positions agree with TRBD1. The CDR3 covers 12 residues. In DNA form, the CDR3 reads TGTACCAGCAGGCCCGACAGGGAGGGCTACACCTTC. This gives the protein CTSRPDREGYTF.

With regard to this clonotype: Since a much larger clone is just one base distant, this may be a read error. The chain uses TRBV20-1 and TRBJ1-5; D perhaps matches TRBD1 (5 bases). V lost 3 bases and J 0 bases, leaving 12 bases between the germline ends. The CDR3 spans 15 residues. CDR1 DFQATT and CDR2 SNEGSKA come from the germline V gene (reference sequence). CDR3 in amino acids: CSASRDGNSNQPQHF. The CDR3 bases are TGCAGTGCTAGCCGGGACGGAAATAGCAATCAGCCCCAGCATTTT.

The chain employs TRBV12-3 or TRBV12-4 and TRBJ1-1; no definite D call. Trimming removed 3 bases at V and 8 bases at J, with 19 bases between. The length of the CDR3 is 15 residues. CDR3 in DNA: TGTGCCAGCAGTTTTCGCGCATCACAGAGAGGGGAAGCTTTCTTT. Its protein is CASSFRASQRGEAFF.

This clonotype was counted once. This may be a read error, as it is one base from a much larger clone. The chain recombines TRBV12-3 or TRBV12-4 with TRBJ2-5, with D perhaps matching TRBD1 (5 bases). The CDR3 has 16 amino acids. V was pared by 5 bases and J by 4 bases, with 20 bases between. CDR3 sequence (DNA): TGTGCCAGCAGTCGGGCCGTAAGGGGAAATGGAGAGACCCAGTACTTC. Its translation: CASSRAVRGNGETQYF.

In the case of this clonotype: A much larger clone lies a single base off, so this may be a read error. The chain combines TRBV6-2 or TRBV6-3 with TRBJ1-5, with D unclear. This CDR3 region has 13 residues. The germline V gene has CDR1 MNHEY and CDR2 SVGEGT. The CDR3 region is CASHMRVNQPQLF. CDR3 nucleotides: TGTGCCAGCCATATGCGGGTTAATCAGCCCCAGCTTTTT.

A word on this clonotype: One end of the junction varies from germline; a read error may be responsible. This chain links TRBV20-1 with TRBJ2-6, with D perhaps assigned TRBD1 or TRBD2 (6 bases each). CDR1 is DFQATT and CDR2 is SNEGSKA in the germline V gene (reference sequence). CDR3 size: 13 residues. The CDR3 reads CSAGGGGTNVLTF. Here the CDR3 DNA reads TGCAGTGCAGGAGGGGGTGGGACCAACGTCCTGACTTTC.

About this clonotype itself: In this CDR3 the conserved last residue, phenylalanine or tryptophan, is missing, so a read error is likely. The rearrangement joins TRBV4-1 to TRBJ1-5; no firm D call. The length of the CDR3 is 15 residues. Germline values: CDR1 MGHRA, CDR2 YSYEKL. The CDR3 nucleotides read TGCGCCAGCAGGCAAGAGTCGGGGTTAAATCAGCCCCAGCATCTT. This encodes CASRQESGLNQPQHL.

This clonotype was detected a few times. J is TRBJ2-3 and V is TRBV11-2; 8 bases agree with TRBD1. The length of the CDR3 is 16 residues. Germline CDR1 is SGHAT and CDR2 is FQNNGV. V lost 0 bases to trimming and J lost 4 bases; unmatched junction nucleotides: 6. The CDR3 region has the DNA TGTGCCAGCAGCTTAGATGGACAGGGCGGCTCAGATACGCAGTATTTT. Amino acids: CASSLDGQGGSDTQYF.

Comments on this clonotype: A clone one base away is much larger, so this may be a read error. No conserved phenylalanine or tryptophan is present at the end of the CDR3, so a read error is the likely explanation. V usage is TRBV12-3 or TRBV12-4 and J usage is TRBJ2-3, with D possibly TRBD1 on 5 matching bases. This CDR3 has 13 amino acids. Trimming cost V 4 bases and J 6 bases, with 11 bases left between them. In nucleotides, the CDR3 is TGTGCCAGCAGTTCGGCAGGGCCCGATACGCAGTATTAT. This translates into CASSSAGPDTQYY.

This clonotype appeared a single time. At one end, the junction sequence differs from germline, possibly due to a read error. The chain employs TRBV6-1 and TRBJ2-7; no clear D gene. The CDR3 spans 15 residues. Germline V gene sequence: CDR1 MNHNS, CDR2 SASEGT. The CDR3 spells CASSEWARIRYEQYF. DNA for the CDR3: TGTGCCAGCAGTGAATGGGCCCGTATAAGATACGAGCAGTATTTC.

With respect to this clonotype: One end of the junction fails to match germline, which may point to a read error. This chain's CDR3 is CTSNLRLQVSTDTQYF. The CDR3 bases are TGTACCAGCAACTTACGATTACAGGTTAGCACAGATACGCAGTATTTT. The V gene is TRBV11-2, the J gene TRBJ2-3; the D gene is possibly TRBD1 (5 bases). This CDR3 comprises 16 residues. Germline-derived CDR1 and CDR2 are SGHAT and FQNNGV.

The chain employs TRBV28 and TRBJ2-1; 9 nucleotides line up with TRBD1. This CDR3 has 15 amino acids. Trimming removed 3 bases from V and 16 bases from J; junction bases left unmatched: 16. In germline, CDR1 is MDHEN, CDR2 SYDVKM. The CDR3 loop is CASSFPGQGLHELFF. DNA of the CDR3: TGTGCCAGCAGTTTCCCGGGACAGGGTTTACATGAGCTCTTCTTC.

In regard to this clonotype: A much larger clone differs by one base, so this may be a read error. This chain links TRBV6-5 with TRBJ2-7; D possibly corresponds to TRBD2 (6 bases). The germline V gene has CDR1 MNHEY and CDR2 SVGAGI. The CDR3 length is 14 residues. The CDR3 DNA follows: TGTGCCAGCAGTTTCTCCGGGAGCTCCTACAAGCAGTACTTC. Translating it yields CASSFSGSSYKQYF.

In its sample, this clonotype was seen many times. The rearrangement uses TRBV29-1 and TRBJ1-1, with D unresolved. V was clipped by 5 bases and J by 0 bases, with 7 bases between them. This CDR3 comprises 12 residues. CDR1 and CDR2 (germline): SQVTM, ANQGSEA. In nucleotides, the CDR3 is TGCAGCGTTCTGGGCCTGAACACTGAAGCTTTCTTT. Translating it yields CSVLGLNTEAFF.

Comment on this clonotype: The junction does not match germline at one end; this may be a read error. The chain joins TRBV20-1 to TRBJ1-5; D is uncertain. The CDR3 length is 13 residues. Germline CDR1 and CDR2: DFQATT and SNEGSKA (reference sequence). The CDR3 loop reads CSGQPEDGQPQHF. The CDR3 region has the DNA TGCAGTGGTCAGCCCGAGGACGGTCAGCCCCAACATTTT.

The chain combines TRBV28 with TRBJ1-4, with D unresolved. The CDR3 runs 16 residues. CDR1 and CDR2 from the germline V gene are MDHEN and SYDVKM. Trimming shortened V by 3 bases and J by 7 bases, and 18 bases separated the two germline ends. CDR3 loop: CASSLEGWRAGEKLFF. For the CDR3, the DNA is TGTGCCAGCAGTTTGGAGGGATGGAGGGCGGGTGAAAAACTGTTTTTT.

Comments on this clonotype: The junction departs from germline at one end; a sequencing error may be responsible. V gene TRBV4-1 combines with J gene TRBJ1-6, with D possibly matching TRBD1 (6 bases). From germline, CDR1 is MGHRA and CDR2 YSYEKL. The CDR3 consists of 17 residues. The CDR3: CTSRQEFPGAANSPLHF. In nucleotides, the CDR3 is TGCACCAGCAGGCAAGAATTTCCGGGGGCGGCGAATTCACCCCTCCACTTT.

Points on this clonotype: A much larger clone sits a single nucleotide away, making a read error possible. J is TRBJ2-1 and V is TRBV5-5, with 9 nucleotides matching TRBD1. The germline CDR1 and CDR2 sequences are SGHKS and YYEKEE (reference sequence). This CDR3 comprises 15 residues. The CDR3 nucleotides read TGTGCCAGCAGTCTGTTCCGGACAGGGGACAATGAGAAGTTCTTC. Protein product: CASSLFRTGDNEKFF.

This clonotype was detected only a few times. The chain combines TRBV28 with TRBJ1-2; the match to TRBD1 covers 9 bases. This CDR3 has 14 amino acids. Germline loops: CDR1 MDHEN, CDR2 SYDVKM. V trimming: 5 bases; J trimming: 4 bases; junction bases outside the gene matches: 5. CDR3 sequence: CASSLGQGSYGYTF. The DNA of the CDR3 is TGTGCCAGCAGTCTGGGACAGGGCTCCTATGGCTACACCTTC.

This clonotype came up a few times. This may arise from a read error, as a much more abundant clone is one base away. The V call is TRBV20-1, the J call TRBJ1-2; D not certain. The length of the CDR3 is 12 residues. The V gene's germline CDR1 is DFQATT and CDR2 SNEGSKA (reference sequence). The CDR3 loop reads CSAISSIGGYIF. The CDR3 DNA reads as TGCAGTGCTATCTCCTCGATTGGCGGCTACATCTTC.

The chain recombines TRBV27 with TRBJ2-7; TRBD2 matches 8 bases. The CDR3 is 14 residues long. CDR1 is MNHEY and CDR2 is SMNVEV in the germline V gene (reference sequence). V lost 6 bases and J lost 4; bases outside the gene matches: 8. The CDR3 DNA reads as TGTGCCAGCAGCTTAGGAGTAGCGGGATACGAGCAGTACTTC. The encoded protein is CASSLGVAGYEQYF.

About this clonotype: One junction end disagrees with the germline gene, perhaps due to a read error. The CDR3 reads CASNLVASNSPLHF. CDR3 in DNA: TGTGCCAGCAACTTAGTAGCAAGTAATTCACCTCTCCACTTT. This chain joins TRBV11-2 and TRBJ1-6; unclear D gene. Germline V lookup: CDR1 SGHAT, CDR2 FQNNGV. The CDR3 totals 14 residues.

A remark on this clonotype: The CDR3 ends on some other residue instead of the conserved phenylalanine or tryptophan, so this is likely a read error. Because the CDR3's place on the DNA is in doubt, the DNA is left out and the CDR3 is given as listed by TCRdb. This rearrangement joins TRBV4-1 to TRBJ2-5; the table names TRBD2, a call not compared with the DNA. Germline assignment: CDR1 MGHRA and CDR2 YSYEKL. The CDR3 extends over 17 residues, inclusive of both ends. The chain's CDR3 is CASSQDRAGGLSETQYL.

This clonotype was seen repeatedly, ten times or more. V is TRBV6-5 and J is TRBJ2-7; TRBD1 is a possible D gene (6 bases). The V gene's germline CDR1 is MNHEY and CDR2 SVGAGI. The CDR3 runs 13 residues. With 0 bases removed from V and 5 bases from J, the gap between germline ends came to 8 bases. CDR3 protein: CASSYSKGDEQYF. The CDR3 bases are TGTGCCAGCAGTTACTCGAAGGGGGACGAGCAGTACTTC.

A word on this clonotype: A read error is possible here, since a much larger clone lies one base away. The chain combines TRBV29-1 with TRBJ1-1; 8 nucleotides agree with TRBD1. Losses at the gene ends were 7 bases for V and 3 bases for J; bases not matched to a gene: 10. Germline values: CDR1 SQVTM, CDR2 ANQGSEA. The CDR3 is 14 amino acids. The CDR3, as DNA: TGCAGCGACCGGACAGGGTCCAGGGACACTGAAGCTTTCTTT. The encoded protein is CSDRTGSRDTEAFF.

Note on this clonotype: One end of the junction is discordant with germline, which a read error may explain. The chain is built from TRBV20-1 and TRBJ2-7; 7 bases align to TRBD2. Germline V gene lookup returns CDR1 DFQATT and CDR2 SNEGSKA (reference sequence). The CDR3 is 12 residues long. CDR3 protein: CNASGHTREQYF. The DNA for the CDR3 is TGCAATGCTAGCGGACACACGAGGGAGCAGTACTTC.

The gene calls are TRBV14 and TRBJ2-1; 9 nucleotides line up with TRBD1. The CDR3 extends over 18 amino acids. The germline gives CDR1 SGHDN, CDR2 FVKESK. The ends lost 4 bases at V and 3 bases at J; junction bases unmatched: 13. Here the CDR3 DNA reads TGTGCCAGCAGCCCCCGATCCTGGACAGGGGCCTTCTACAATGAGCAGTTCTTC. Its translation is CASSPRSWTGAFYNEQFF.

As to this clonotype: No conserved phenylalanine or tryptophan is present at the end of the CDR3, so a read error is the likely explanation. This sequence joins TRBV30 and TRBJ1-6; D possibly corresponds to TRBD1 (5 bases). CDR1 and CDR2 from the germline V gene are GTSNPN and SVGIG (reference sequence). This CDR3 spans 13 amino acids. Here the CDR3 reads CACRGDYNSPLHI. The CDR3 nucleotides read TGTGCCTGCCGCGGGGACTATAATTCGCCCCTCCACATT.

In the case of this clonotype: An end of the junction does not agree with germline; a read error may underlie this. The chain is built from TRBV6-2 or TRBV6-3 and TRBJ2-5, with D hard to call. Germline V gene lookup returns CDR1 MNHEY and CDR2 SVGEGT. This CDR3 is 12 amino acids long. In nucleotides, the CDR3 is TGTGCCTGTATCTCCCGAGAGATGTCCCACTACTTC. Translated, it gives CACISREMSHYF.

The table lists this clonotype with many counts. The CDR3 here is CASRAGGSGAQPQHF. As DNA, the CDR3 is TGTGCCAGCAGAGCAGGGGGCAGTGGAGCTCAGCCCCAGCATTTT. This chain joins TRBV6-2 or TRBV6-3 and TRBJ1-5; 8 bases are shared with TRBD1. The V gene's germline CDR1 is MNHEY and CDR2 SVGEGT. CDR3 length equals 15 residues. V was clipped by 6 bases and J by 6 bases; unmatched bases: 10.

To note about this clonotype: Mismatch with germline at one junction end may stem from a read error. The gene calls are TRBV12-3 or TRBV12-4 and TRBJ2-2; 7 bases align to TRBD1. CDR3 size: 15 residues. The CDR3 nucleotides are TGTGTCAGCAGCAGACAGGGCCTGAACACCGGAGAGCTGTTTTTT. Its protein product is CVSSRQGLNTGELFF.

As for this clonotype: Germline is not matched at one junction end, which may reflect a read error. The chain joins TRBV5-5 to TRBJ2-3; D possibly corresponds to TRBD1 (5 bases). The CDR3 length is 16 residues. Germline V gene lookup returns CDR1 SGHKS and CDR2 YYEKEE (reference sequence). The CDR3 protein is CASSLRTRQFTDMQYF. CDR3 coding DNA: TGTGCCAGCAGCCTTAGAACACGACAGTTCACAGATATGCAGTATTTT.